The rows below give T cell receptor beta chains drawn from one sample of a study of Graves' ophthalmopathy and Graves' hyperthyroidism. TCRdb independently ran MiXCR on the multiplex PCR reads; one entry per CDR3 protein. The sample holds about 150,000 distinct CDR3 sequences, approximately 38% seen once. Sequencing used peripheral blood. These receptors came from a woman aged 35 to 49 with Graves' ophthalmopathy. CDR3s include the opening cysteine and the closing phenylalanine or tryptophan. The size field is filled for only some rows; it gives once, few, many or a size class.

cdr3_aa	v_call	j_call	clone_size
CAITSYLGAAGETEAFF	TRBV28	TRBJ1-1	.
CASRAGTGDQPQHF	TRBV4-1	TRBJ1-5	.
CASSILSGNQPQHF	TRBV19	TRBJ1-5	many
CASSLSSGSYEQYF	TRBV7-2	TRBJ2-7	many
CASSRGRDGSRFQYF	TRBV27	TRBJ2-5	.
CASSAEDYGYTF	TRBV5-5	TRBJ1-2	many
CASSFDIEETQYF	TRBV5-1	TRBJ2-5	many
CSVGYAEAFF	TRBV29-1	TRBJ1-1	.
CASSEKPGWTEAFF	TRBV6-1	TRBJ1-1	.
CASVKAGGETQYF	TRBV2	TRBJ2-5	many
CASSWTSYTGELFF	TRBV7-8	TRBJ2-2	.
CASSLYGTASSYEQYF	TRBV5-1	TRBJ2-7	many
CASSVSPGENTEAFF	TRBV7-8	TRBJ1-1	few
CASKGPTYEQYF	TRBV6-5	TRBJ2-7	many
CASSFLGTGGIQPQHF	TRBV11-2	TRBJ1-5	.
CASSFYGRNTGELFF	TRBV28	TRBJ2-2	many
CASSSYRLAGASEQYF	TRBV19	TRBJ2-7	.
CASSLGRDEQYF	TRBV5-1	TRBJ2-7	.
CASSGDRGNQPQHF	TRBV12-3/TRBV12-4	TRBJ1-5	.
CASSEVSAYEQYF	TRBV6-1	TRBJ2-7	many
CASSSLGGGETQYF	TRBV11-2	TRBJ2-5	.
CASSYVSSNQPQHF	TRBV6-2/TRBV6-3	TRBJ1-5	.
CASSFRGLAGETQYF	TRBV28	TRBJ2-5	.
CAWSRARAGYGYTF	TRBV30	TRBJ1-2	many
CASSSPLGTSNQPQHF	TRBV6-5	TRBJ1-5	.
CASSLDQGTPLEQYF	TRBV11-3	TRBJ2-7	.
CASRWGTVNYGYTF	TRBV19	TRBJ1-2	.
CASSGETNTGELFF	TRBV11-3	TRBJ2-2	many
CASSLGVLNTEAFF	TRBV7-9	TRBJ1-1	many
CASGWQSPYEQYF	TRBV28	TRBJ2-7	many
CASSKNRDHGYTF	TRBV6-1	TRBJ1-2	few
CASSLEQGETQYF	TRBV7-2	TRBJ2-5	many
CASSPGGLAGDYEQYF	TRBV28	TRBJ2-7	many
CAWSPAGQPQHF	TRBV30	TRBJ1-5	.
CASSVSGNYGYTF	TRBV2	TRBJ1-2	many
CASSTGHASYEQYF	TRBV2	TRBJ2-7	many
CASSQIGGDTEAFF	TRBV3-1	TRBJ1-1	many
CASSVATGTPAGNTIYF	TRBV9	TRBJ1-3	many
CASSARDRGRPNGYTF	TRBV7-9	TRBJ1-2	many
CASSRVRAPTDETYGYTF	TRBV5-1	TRBJ1-2	many
CASSYQGTYGYTF	TRBV6-2/TRBV6-3	TRBJ1-2	.
CASSINSINQPQHF	TRBV19	TRBJ1-5	many
CASSLTYPAGFYGYTF	TRBV5-1	TRBJ1-2	many
CSARLGQGRSPLHF	TRBV20-1	TRBJ1-6	.
CASRRSSTSGANVLTF	TRBV11-2	TRBJ2-6	many
CASSLRGDRGYGYTF	TRBV27	TRBJ1-2	many
CASSLGDSLRETQYF	TRBV7-2	TRBJ2-5	.
CASSLGPNTNTEAFF	TRBV11-2	TRBJ1-1	many
CASNPGTGNSPLHF	TRBV2	TRBJ1-6	many
CASSIDPTPKYF	TRBV6-1	TRBJ2-5	.
CASSPDPSYEQYF	TRBV4-3	TRBJ2-7	.
CASSLPPGNAFF	TRBV12-3/TRBV12-4	TRBJ1-1	many
CASSSNTGLGYGYTF	TRBV7-3	TRBJ1-2	many
CASRSGQLNTEAFF	TRBV25-1	TRBJ1-1	many
CASRPGQFYEQYF	TRBV11-2	TRBJ2-7	.
CASSGTGTGNQPQHF	TRBV19	TRBJ1-5	many
CATQDGTLYEQYF	TRBV24-1	TRBJ2-7	many
CASSYPGLEQYF	TRBV6-2/TRBV6-3	TRBJ2-7	.
CASSEADEENTEAFF	TRBV6-1	TRBJ1-1	many